Sequencing of this T cell receptor beta chain was carried out in a study of blood T cell repertoires in COVID-19. Sequenced by immunoSEQ multiplex PCR; TCRdb stores in-frame clones only, minus some. The sample lists around 200,000 clones; about 88% were seen once. The CDR3 is made up of 16 amino acids. Unmatched junction bases numbered 3, after V lost 0 bases and J lost 1 base. Germline lookup yields CDR1 MGHRA and CDR2 YSYEKL. Sequencing input: peripheral blood. V usage is TRBV4-1 and J usage is TRBJ2-3, with 8 bases aligning to TRBD2. The source of this sequence is a man aged 25-45 years with active or convalescent COVID-19. The CDR3 loop reads CASSQDGRGGTDTQYF. For the CDR3, the DNA is TGCGCCAGCAGCCAAGATGGGCGGGGGGGCACAGATACGCAGTATTTT.